The TCR beta chain described here comes from a study of T cell changes during pregnancy in multiple sclerosis. CDR3 length: 13 residues. Germline V gives CDR1 SGHRS, CDR2 YFSETQ. V was clipped by 4 bases and J by 3 bases, with 11 bases between them. The sample holds one count of this clone. Assay used: immunoSEQ multiplex PCR; TCRdb lists only in-frame clones, some missing. The table records around 130,000 clones, about 95% of them present only once. The TCR sequence derives from a female donor with multiple sclerosis, enrolled in a pregnancy study. This material consisted of peripheral blood, taken after pregnancy. This sequence joins TRBV5-1 and TRBJ2-7; a weak D match, TRBD1 (6 bases). The CDR3: CASSRDTDYEQYF. The CDR3 DNA follows: TGCGCCAGCAGCCGGGACACAGACTACGAGCAGTACTTC.